This T cell receptor beta chain was profiled in a study of T cell responses to AZD1222 COVID-19 vaccine. Sequencing used immunoSEQ multiplex PCR; TCRdb keeps in-frame clones, though not all of them. Seen here are approximately 180,000 clones, around 90% observed once, and the top ten hold 1.5% to 2%. This TCR came from an adult in good health. The source was peripheral blood, collected on day 0 of AZD1222 vaccination.

CDR3 in amino acids: CASSLVTGEWETQYF. The DNA for the CDR3 is TGTGCCAGCAGCTTAGTAACAGGGGAGTGGGAGACCCAGTACTTC. The chain uses TRBV7-2 and TRBJ2-5; 7 bases line up with TRBD1. This CDR3 comprises 15 residues. J gave up 5 bases and V 1 base, and 7 bases lay outside the gene matches. Germline CDR1 and CDR2: SGHTA and FQGNSA.